One and the same sample provided the 13 T cell receptor beta chains below, sequenced in a study of T cell responses to AZD1222 COVID-19 vaccine. TCRdb's copy holds only in-frame clones and misses some; the assay was immunoSEQ multiplex PCR. The sample has 65,000 to 75,000 clones, around 84% seen once. Sequences were derived from peripheral blood, sampled on day 0 of AZD1222 vaccination. The receptors were sampled from an adult in good health.

J is TRBJ1-2 and V is TRBV12-3 or TRBV12-4; unclear D gene. The CDR3 extends over 13 amino acids. Trimming cost V 6 bases and J 8 bases, with 16 bases left between them. Here the CDR3 DNA reads TGTGCCAGCAGCTCCGAAGGTACGATAGGCTACACCTTC. Translated, it gives CASSSEGTIGYTF.

CDR3 region: CASSPRGGNTEAFF. The CDR3, as DNA: TGTGCCAGCTCCCCCCGCGGGGGCAACACTGAAGCTTTCTTT. This chain uses TRBV6-4 with TRBJ1-1; D perhaps matches TRBD1 (6 bases). Trimming cost V 8 bases and J 2 bases, with 15 bases left between them. Per the germline V gene, CDR1 is MRHNA and CDR2 is SNTAGT. CDR3 length: 14 residues.

This clone was found a few times. The CDR3 sequence: CASSFRYPNSPLHF. The CDR3 region has the DNA TGTGCCAGCAGCTTTCGGTACCCGAATTCACCCCTCCACTTT. The chain combines TRBV5-6 with TRBJ1-6; D remains ambiguous. There are 14 residues in the CDR3. Germline assignment: CDR1 SGHDT and CDR2 YYEEEE. Trimming removed 2 bases at V and 7 bases at J, with 10 bases between.

The gene calls are TRBV7-6 and TRBJ1-5; possibly TRBD1 for D (5 bases). The CDR3 consists of 15 residues. CDR1 SGHVS and CDR2 FNYEAQ come from the germline V gene. The V and J ends lost 5 bases and 7 bases respectively, with 18 bases between them. CDR3 nucleotide sequence: TGTGCCAGCAGCAGGGCCGTGGGGCTAGGACAGCCCCAGCATTTT. Translating it yields CASSRAVGLGQPQHF. The full variable domain, in which reference TRBV7-6 and TRBJ1-5 provide the parts outside the CDR3, is GAGVSQSPRYKVTKRGQDVALRCDPISGHVSLYWYRQALGQGPEFLTYFNYEAQQDKSGLPNDRFSAERPEGSISTLTIQRTEQRDSAMYRCASSRAVGLGQPQHFGDGTRLSIL.

The chain employs TRBV6-5 and TRBJ1-1; possibly TRBD1 for D (6 bases). Trimming took off 3 bases at V and 3 bases at J, with 11 bases between the two ends. CDR1 MNHEY and CDR2 SVGAGI come from the germline V gene. The CDR3 is 14 residues long. The chain's CDR3 is CASSYGGLDTEAFF. The CDR3 bases are TGTGCCAGCAGTTATGGGGGGCTTGACACTGAAGCTTTCTTT.

The chain links TRBV6-5 to TRBJ1-5, with D possibly being TRBD1 (6 bases). Germline CDR1 and CDR2: MNHEY and SVGAGI. V was shortened by 8 bases and J by 2 bases, with 13 bases between the two germline ends. CDR3 length: 14 amino acids. CDR3: CASHREGGNQPQHF. CDR3 in DNA: TGTGCCAGCCACAGGGAAGGTGGCAATCAGCCCCAGCATTTT.

The V and J genes are TRBV2 and TRBJ2-1, with D perhaps matching TRBD1 (6 bases). The germline gives CDR1 SNHLY, CDR2 FYNNEI. V lost 4 bases and J lost 2, with 12 bases in between. This CDR3 has 15 amino acids. The CDR3 sequence is CASSVAGDAYNEQFF. The CDR3 nucleotides read TGTGCCAGCAGTGTGGCAGGGGACGCCTACAATGAGCAGTTCTTC. The variable domain in full, completed from reference TRBV2 and TRBJ2-1, reads EPEVTQTPSHQVTQMGQEVILRCVPISNHLYFYWYRQILGQKVEFLVSFYNNEISEKSEIFDDQFSVERPDGSNFTLKIRSTKLEDSAMYFCASSVAGDAYNEQFFGPGTRLTVL.

This chain uses TRBV9 with TRBJ2-1; the D gene could be TRBD1 or TRBD2 (6 bases each). V was clipped by 4 bases and J by 1 base, with 15 bases between them. The germline CDR1 and CDR2 sequences are SGDLS and YYNGEE. The CDR3 is 16 residues long. Here the CDR3 DNA reads TGTGCCAGCAGCCGCATTGGGGGGCCTTCCTACAATGAGCAGTTCTTC. As protein: CASSRIGGPSYNEQFF.

Judged by abundance, this clone is medium-sized. V is TRBV15 and J is TRBJ1-5; no clear D gene. Germline CDR1 LNHNV, CDR2 YYDKDF (reference sequence). V shed 4 bases and J shed 6 bases, with 10 bases lying between them. The CDR3 is made up of 13 amino acids. In DNA, the CDR3 is TGTGCCACCAGCAATCTTCCAGGTCAGCCCCAGCATTTT. This encodes CATSNLPGQPQHF.

The V call is TRBV3-1 (or the pseudogene TRBV3-2), the J call TRBJ1-4; a weak D match, TRBD1 (5 bases). The CDR3 contains 15 residues. V shed 4 bases and J shed 5 bases, with 14 bases lying between them. Germline CDR1 is LGHDT and CDR2 is YNNKEL (reference sequence). The CDR3 DNA sequence: TGTGCCAGCAGCCCCCTTCGGGGGAAAAATGAAAAACTGTTTTTT. This codes for CASSPLRGKNEKLFF.

The rearrangement uses TRBV19 and TRBJ1-1; TRBD1 matches at 7 bases. Germline V gene sequence: CDR1 LNHDA, CDR2 SQIVND (reference sequence). Losses at the gene ends were 5 bases for V and 4 bases for J; bases not matched to a gene: 10. The CDR3 spans 15 residues. The CDR3 nucleotides read TGTGCCAGTAGTCCTAAACAGGGGTCTGCCACTGAAGCTTTCTTT. Translating it yields CASSPKQGSATEAFF.

The chain recombines TRBV15 with TRBJ2-7; TRBD1 matches 10 bases. V was clipped by 5 bases and J by 4 bases; unmatched bases: 5. CDR3 size: 14 residues. Germline CDR1 LNHNV, CDR2 YYDKDF (reference sequence). The CDR3 nucleotides read TGTGCCACCAGCGAGGGGACAGGGGTTTACGAGCAGTACTTC. Amino acid sequence: CATSEGTGVYEQYF.

The chain carries TRBV9 and TRBJ2-5; D possibly corresponds to TRBD2 (6 bases). This CDR3 has 15 amino acids. Per germline, CDR1 SGDLS and CDR2 YYNGEE. Between the trimmed V and J ends, which lost 3 bases and 4 bases, there was a span of 16 bases. For the CDR3, the DNA is TGTGCCAGCAGCGAAGGGAGGTCTAATCCAGAGACCCAGTACTTC. It translates to CASSEGRSNPETQYF.